Shown below are 16 T cell receptor beta chains from a single sample sequenced in a study of CD8 T cells in ankylosing spondylitis. TCRdb reanalysed the 5' RACE reads using MiXCR and keeps one entry per CDR3 protein. The sample has about 270,000 distinct CDR3 sequences; 30% to 35% are singletons. The material sequenced was blood, either unsorted or a sorted T cell fraction (not recorded which). These receptors came from a male donor with ankylosing spondylitis or in good health (not recorded which).

This clonotype showed up just once. V is TRBV6-2 or TRBV6-3 and J is TRBJ2-7; D remains ambiguous. The germline V and J ends were trimmed by 2 bases and 5 bases, with 10 bases remaining between them. CDR3 length equals 13 residues. The germline CDR1 and CDR2 sequences are MNHEY and SVGEGT. The CDR3 coding sequence is TGTGCCAGCAGTTACGCCAGGTTCCACGAGCAGTACTTC. Amino acids: CASSYARFHEQYF.

V and J are TRBV5-5 and TRBJ2-7; unclear D gene. Trimming took 5 bases from V and 0 from J, leaving 12 bases between them. The CDR3 is 14 residues long. Germline CDR1 is SGHKS and CDR2 is YYEKEE (reference sequence). This CDR3 reads CASRLTPGSYEQYF. The CDR3 DNA reads TGTGCCAGCAGGTTGACCCCAGGCTCCTACGAGCAGTACTTC.

The rearrangement joins TRBV6-2 or TRBV6-3 to TRBJ2-3, with D possibly being TRBD2 (6 bases). The CDR3 sequence is 16 residues long. Germline V gene sequence: CDR1 MNHEY, CDR2 SVGEGT. Trimming shortened V by 2 bases and J by 2 bases, and 14 bases separated the two germline ends. This chain's CDR3 is CASSYRGLSPTDTQYF. The CDR3, as DNA: TGTGCCAGCAGTTACCGTGGACTATCCCCCACAGATACGCAGTATTTT.

This clonotype was detected only a few times. The chain links TRBV12-3 or TRBV12-4 to TRBJ1-1; 7 nucleotides match TRBD1. V was clipped by 5 bases and J by 6 bases; unmatched bases: 6. The CDR3 runs 13 residues. CDR3 region: CASSDQGGSEAFF. The CDR3 coding sequence is TGTGCCAGCAGTGACCAGGGGGGTTCTGAAGCTTTCTTT.

V usage is TRBV11-2 and J usage is TRBJ2-7, with D possibly matching TRBD2 (7 bases). V lost 3 bases and J 9 bases, leaving 21 bases between the germline ends. CDR1 SGHAT and CDR2 FQNNGV come from the germline V gene. This CDR3 is built from 15 residues. CDR3 loop: CASSFVRGRVIGQYF. Written as DNA, the CDR3 is TGTGCCAGCAGCTTTGTGAGGGGGAGGGTGATCGGGCAGTACTTC.

This clonotype has just a few counts. This rearrangement joins TRBV20-1 to TRBJ2-7; 9 bases agree with TRBD1. Germline values: CDR1 DFQATT, CDR2 SNEGSKA (reference sequence). The CDR3 spans 14 residues. The V segment lost 0 bases and the J segment 2 bases; nucleotides outside the gene matches: 2. CDR3: CSAREDRGTYEQYF. Written as DNA, the CDR3 is TGCAGTGCTAGAGAGGACAGGGGCACCTACGAGCAGTACTTC.

This sequence joins TRBV20-1 and TRBJ2-5; D ambiguous. The CDR3 runs to 14 residues. Germline V CDR1 and CDR2: DFQATT, SNEGSKA (reference sequence). The V end lost 5 bases, the J end lost 0 bases, and 13 bases lay between the germline ends. The CDR3 is CSASRFGYQETQYF. DNA of the CDR3: TGCAGTGCTTCCAGATTTGGGTACCAAGAGACCCAGTACTTC.

The chain couples TRBV5-1 to TRBJ2-5; either TRBD1 or TRBD2 may supply D (6 bases each). V lost 5 bases and J 4 bases, leaving 9 bases between the germline ends. Germline CDR1 and CDR2: SGHRS and YFSETQ. The length of the CDR3 is 12 residues. The CDR3 is CASRGGRETQYF. In DNA form, the CDR3 reads TGCGCCAGCAGGGGGGGCCGAGAGACCCAGTACTTC. The full variable domain, with the rest looked up from reference TRBV5-1 and TRBJ2-5, is KAGVTQTPRYLIKTRGQQVTLSCSPISGHRSVSWYQQTPGQGLQFLFEYFSETQRNKGNFPGRFSGRQFSNSRSEMNVSTLELGDSALYLCASRGGRETQYFGPGTRLLVL.

The chain has TRBV24-1 and TRBJ2-1; perhaps TRBD1 as D (6 bases). Between the trimmed V and J ends, which lost 3 bases and 4 bases, there was a span of 12 bases. The length of the CDR3 is 15 residues. Per the germline V gene, CDR1 is KGHDR and CDR2 is SFDVKD. The CDR3 is CATSDLTGPYNEQFF. As DNA, the CDR3 is TGTGCCACCAGTGATCTTACAGGGCCTTACAATGAGCAGTTCTTC.

Only a few counts were recorded for this clonotype. CDR3: CSARPSSQETQYF. Written as DNA, the CDR3 is TGCAGTGCTAGACCTTCAAGCCAAGAGACCCAGTACTTC. The rearrangement uses TRBV20-1 and TRBJ2-5; no clear D gene. V was clipped by 2 bases and J by 1 base, with 8 bases between them. This CDR3 comprises 13 residues. Germline V gene sequence: CDR1 DFQATT, CDR2 SNEGSKA (reference sequence).

The chain combines TRBV6-1 with TRBJ2-7; D unclear. The V and J ends lost 7 bases and 2 bases respectively, with 15 bases between them. Germline CDR1 and CDR2: MNHNS and SASEGT. The CDR3 runs 14 residues. The CDR3 reads CASTNPANTYEQYF. CDR3 sequence (DNA): TGTGCCAGCACCAATCCGGCCAACACCTACGAGCAGTACTTC.

V is TRBV24-1 and J is TRBJ2-3; D is unresolved. With 0 bases removed from V and 5 bases from J, the gap between germline ends came to 11 bases. The CDR3 runs to 15 residues. Germline CDR1 KGHDR, CDR2 SFDVKD. The CDR3 nucleotides are TGTGCCACCAGTGATTTGCATGGCCGCGGAGATACGCAGTATTTT. Protein: CATSDLHGRGDTQYF.

This clonotype was picked up many times. The chain recombines TRBV20-1 with TRBJ2-7, with D possibly being TRBD1 (5 bases). This CDR3 has 15 residues. Trimming left V 0 bases short and J 7 bases short, with 19 bases between. Germline CDR1 and CDR2: DFQATT and SNEGSKA (reference sequence). The DNA for the CDR3 is TGCAGTGCTAGAGATTGGTCAGGGCTCGGGTGGGAGCAGTACTTC. It yields the protein CSARDWSGLGWEQYF.

This clonotype was seen a few times. The chain employs TRBV20-1 and TRBJ2-1; 7 bases match TRBD2. CDR3 length equals 15 residues. V lost 0 bases, J lost 1 base, and 3 bases stayed unmatched. CDR1 and CDR2 from the germline V gene are DFQATT and SNEGSKA (reference sequence). The CDR3 spells CSARESGASYNEQFF. In DNA form, the CDR3 reads TGCAGTGCTAGAGAAAGCGGGGCTTCCTACAATGAGCAGTTCTTC.

This clonotype has ten or more counts. This chain joins TRBV20-1 and TRBJ2-3; 11 bases fit TRBD2. Germline CDR1 and CDR2: DFQATT and SNEGSKA (reference sequence). This CDR3 is built from 16 residues. With 6 bases clipped from V and 1 base from J, the junction kept 9 bases outside the gene matches. CDR3 region: CSAVGTSGSRTDTQYF. Here the CDR3 DNA reads TGCAGTGCGGTGGGAACTAGCGGGAGCCGCACAGATACGCAGTATTTT.

This chain joins TRBV12-5 and TRBJ2-1; no firm D call. CDR3 length: 16 residues. V gave up 0 bases and J gave up 4 bases, with 13 bases separating them. Germline CDR1 is LGHNT and CDR2 is FRNRAP. Written as DNA, the CDR3 is TGTGCTAGTGGTTTGGTACTTGGAGCCGAATACAATGAGCAGTTCTTC. This gives the protein CASGLVLGAEYNEQFF.